The 27 T cell receptor beta chains given below trace back to one sample, sequenced in a study of OX40 agonist ivuxolimab in advanced cancers. Repertoires were generated with immunoSEQ multiplex PCR, while TCRdb's copy carries only in-frame clones and drops some. The sample carries some 82,000 clones, roughly 94% recorded once. The sequencing used CD4+ or CD8+ T cells sorted from blood, collected in a trial of the OX40 agonist ivuxolimab. These receptors were taken from an adult with an advanced solid tumor such as melanoma, head and neck, liver or kidney cancer.

Only a few counts were recorded for this clone. The chain combines TRBV9 with TRBJ1-1; the match to TRBD1 covers 8 bases. This CDR3 comprises 15 residues. Germline CDR1 SGDLS, CDR2 YYNGEE. V lost 4 bases and J lost 1; bases outside the gene matches: 6. This CDR3 reads CASSPRTGPNTEAFF. CDR3 in DNA: TGTGCCAGCAGCCCGCGGACAGGGCCGAACACTGAAGCTTTCTTT.

CDR3 loop: CASSVVKGGPGELFF. CDR3 bases: TGTGCCAGCAGCGTAGTGAAGGGAGGACCCGGGGAGCTGTTTTTT. V and J are TRBV9 and TRBJ2-2; D is possibly TRBD2 (6 bases). The CDR3 sequence is 15 residues long. The V and J ends lost 0 bases and 6 bases respectively, with 12 bases between them. CDR1 SGDLS and CDR2 YYNGEE come from the germline V gene.

The chain uses TRBV9 and TRBJ2-3; 11 nucleotides align to TRBD1. V was clipped by 4 bases and J by 4 bases; unmatched bases: 5. The germline CDR1 and CDR2 sequences are SGDLS and YYNGEE. CDR3 length: 15 residues. The CDR3 is CASSSGQGAADTQYF. The CDR3 DNA reads TGTGCCAGCAGCTCCGGACAGGGGGCCGCAGATACGCAGTATTTT.

The chain is built from TRBV5-6 and TRBJ2-2; D not certain. Germline V gives CDR1 SGHDT, CDR2 YYEEEE. V shed 2 bases and J shed 6 bases, with 8 bases lying between them. CDR3 length equals 13 residues. Here the CDR3 reads CASSFGVSGELFF. In nucleotides, the CDR3 is TGTGCCAGCAGCTTTGGCGTCTCCGGGGAGCTGTTTTTT.

The genes are TRBV4-3 and TRBJ2-1, with D perhaps matching TRBD2 (6 bases). The CDR3 is 15 residues long. V dropped 1 base and J dropped 4 bases, with 11 bases sitting between them. Germline V lookup: CDR1 LGHNA, CDR2 YSLEER. CDR3 residues: CASSQASGPYNEQFF. The CDR3 DNA reads TGCGCCAGCAGCCAAGCCAGCGGGCCTTACAATGAGCAGTTCTTC.

V gene TRBV15 combines with J gene TRBJ2-1; no firm D call. Per the germline V gene, CDR1 is LNHNV and CDR2 is YYDKDF (reference sequence). Trimming took 3 bases from V and 5 from J, leaving 11 bases between them. The CDR3 contains 14 residues. CDR3 protein: CATSSGPAHNEQFF. The CDR3 DNA reads TGTGCCACCAGCAGCGGACCCGCACACAATGAGCAGTTCTTC.

This clone was seen a single time. CDR3 bases: TGTGCCAGCAGCTTAGGTTCTGTCCAGCATTTT. Protein sequence: CASSLGSVQHF. This sequence joins TRBV7-6 and TRBJ1-5; D gene unclear. The CDR3 totals 11 residues. Trimming took off 1 base at V and 12 bases at J, with 7 bases between the two ends. Germline loops: CDR1 SGHVS, CDR2 FNYEAQ.

This chain uses TRBV9 with TRBJ2-3; D may match TRBD1 or TRBD2 (5 bases each). V lost 3 bases and J 4 bases, leaving 9 bases between the germline ends. The CDR3 totals 13 residues. Germline V CDR1 and CDR2: SGDLS, YYNGEE. The CDR3 loop is CASSGDGPDTQYF. In DNA, the CDR3 is TGTGCCAGCAGCGGGGACGGTCCAGATACGCAGTATTTT. The full variable domain, completed using reference TRBV9 and TRBJ2-3, is DSGVTQTPKHLITATGQRVTLRCSPRSGDLSVYWYQQSLDQGLQFLIQYYNGEERAKGNILERFSAQQFPDLHSELNLSSLELGDSALYFCASSGDGPDTQYFGPGTRLTVL.

V usage is TRBV7-6 and J usage is TRBJ2-7; maybe TRBD1 (6 bases). Germline CDR1 SGHVS, CDR2 FNYEAQ. The CDR3 covers 15 residues. The V end lost 2 bases, the J end lost 0 bases, and 11 bases lay between the germline ends. CDR3 residues: CASSLKTGFSYEQYF. In DNA form, the CDR3 reads TGTGCCAGCAGCTTAAAGACAGGCTTCTCCTACGAGCAGTACTTC. Combining the CDR3 with reference TRBV7-6 and TRBJ2-7 gives the whole variable domain GAGVSQSPRYKVTKRGQDVALRCDPISGHVSLYWYRQALGQGPEFLTYFNYEAQQDKSGLPNDRFSAERPEGSISTLTIQRTEQRDSAMYRCASSLKTGFSYEQYFGPGTRLTVT.

The J gene is TRBJ1-1, the V gene TRBV7-9; D gene unclear. There are 14 residues in the CDR3. The germline V gene has CDR1 SEHNR and CDR2 FQNEAQ (reference sequence). Trimming left V 5 bases short and J 11 bases short, with 21 bases between. DNA of the CDR3: TGTGCCAGCAGCCCCCTCGTTTATGGGAGAAGGGCTTTCTTT. This sequence encodes CASSPLVYGRRAFF.

This clone was picked up one time. The CDR3 is CASTGGTQYF. CDR3 nucleotide sequence: TGTGCCAGCACGGGAGGGACCCAGTACTTC. This sequence joins TRBV25-1 and TRBJ2-5, with TRBD2 matching over 7 bases. The CDR3 runs to 10 residues. V dropped 7 bases and J dropped 7; count of bases not matched to a gene: 0. Germline-derived CDR1 and CDR2 are MGHDK and SYGVNS.

J is TRBJ1-3 and V is TRBV13; no reliable D call. V was trimmed by 0 bases and J by 0 bases, leaving 12 bases between them. The germline V gene encodes CDR1 PRHDT and CDR2 FYEKMQ (reference sequence). There are 17 residues in the CDR3. CDR3 amino acids: CASSLGRVRPSGNTIYF. Written as DNA, the CDR3 is TGTGCCAGCAGCTTAGGCCGCGTCAGGCCCTCTGGAAACACCATATATTTT.

The chain links TRBV29-1 to TRBJ1-2; the D is unclear. Trimming removed 3 bases at V and 3 bases at J, with 2 bases between. This CDR3 is built from 10 residues. CDR1 is SQVTM and CDR2 is ANQGSEA in the germline V gene. As DNA, the CDR3 is TGCAGCGTTGATGACTATGGCTACACCTTC. Encoded protein: CSVDDYGYTF.

The chain employs TRBV30 and TRBJ2-7, with no clear D. Per the germline V gene, CDR1 is GTSNPN and CDR2 is SVGIG (reference sequence). Trimming cost V 5 bases and J 2 bases, with 10 bases left between them. The CDR3 has 12 amino acids. CDR3 protein: CAWRLRTYEQYF. CDR3 DNA sequence: TGTGCCTGGCGGTTACGTACCTACGAGCAGTACTTC.

V is TRBV5-1 and J is TRBJ2-2, with TRBD2 as a possible D gene (6 bases). V was cut by 1 base and J by 7 bases, with 20 bases left in between. The CDR3 totals 17 residues. Germline assignment: CDR1 SGHRS and CDR2 YFSETQ. Here the CDR3 DNA reads TGCGCCAGCAGCTTGAGGGGCCGGGGGAAGGGTGGCGGGGAGCTGTTTTTT. It specifies CASSLRGRGKGGGELFF.

This chain links TRBV11-3 with TRBJ2-1; 12 nucleotides agree with TRBD2. This CDR3 contains 18 residues. Germline assignment: CDR1 SGHNT and CDR2 YENEEA. V trimming: 1 base; J trimming: 5 bases; junction bases outside the gene matches: 9. This chain's CDR3 is CASSLAGGLAGSDNEQFF. The DNA of the CDR3 is TGTGCCAGCAGCTTAGCGGGAGGACTAGCGGGATCCGACAATGAGCAGTTCTTC.

This chain connects TRBV4-2 to TRBJ1-2, with D possibly being TRBD1 (5 bases). Between the trimmed V and J ends, which lost 1 base and 5 bases, there was a span of 14 bases. The CDR3 covers 15 residues. The germline V gene encodes CDR1 LGHNA and CDR2 YNFKEQ. The CDR3 sequence: CASSQGAGEGYGYTF. The DNA for the CDR3 is TGTGCCAGCAGCCAAGGGGCGGGGGAGGGTTATGGCTACACCTTC.

The chain has TRBV9 and TRBJ2-1; TRBD2 matches 15 bases. Losses at the gene ends were 3 bases for V and 8 bases for J; bases not matched to a gene: 3. Per the germline V gene, CDR1 is SGDLS and CDR2 is YYNGEE. This CDR3 comprises 15 residues. DNA of the CDR3: TGTGCCAGCAGCGACCGGACTAGCGGGAGGGATGAGCAGTTCTTC. Translation: CASSDRTSGRDEQFF.

The CDR3 loop reads CASSIMGTVSNQPQHF. The DNA for the CDR3 is TGTGCCAGTAGTATTATGGGGACTGTTAGCAATCAGCCCCAGCATTTT. The V call is TRBV19, the J call TRBJ1-5; a possible D gene is TRBD1 (5 bases). This CDR3 spans 16 amino acids. CDR1 is LNHDA and CDR2 is SQIVND in the germline V gene (reference sequence). Trimming pared 3 bases from V and 0 bases from J, leaving 12 bases between. Together with reference TRBV19 and TRBJ1-5, the CDR3 gives the full variable domain: DGGITQSPKYLFRKEGQNVTLSCEQNLNHDAMYWYRQDPGQGLRLIYYSQIVNDFQKGDIAEGYSVSREKKESFPLTVTSAQKNPTAFYLCASSIMGTVSNQPQHFGDGTRLSIL.

The rearrangement uses TRBV9 and TRBJ1-2; unclear D gene. This CDR3 comprises 13 residues. Per the germline V gene, CDR1 is SGDLS and CDR2 is YYNGEE. Trimming shortened V by 0 bases and J by 0 bases, and 3 bases separated the two germline ends. The CDR3 nucleotides read TGTGCCAGCAGCGTAGTTTCTAACTATGGCTACACCTTC. Translated, it gives CASSVVSNYGYTF.

This clone was seen a single time. This chain uses TRBV11-3 with TRBJ2-7, with TRBD1 matching 7 bases. Trimming took 4 bases from V and 2 from J; bases not matched to a gene: 2. The CDR3 is 13 amino acids. The germline gives CDR1 SGHNT, CDR2 YENEEA. The CDR3 region has the DNA TGTGCCAGCAGCTCGGGACAGACCTACGAGCAGTACTTC. Its translation: CASSSGQTYEQYF.

The V gene is TRBV10-3, the J gene TRBJ2-7, with D maybe TRBD1 (5 bases). Trimming shortened V by 6 bases and J by 1 base, and 10 bases separated the two germline ends. Germline V gene lookup returns CDR1 ENHRY and CDR2 SYGVKD. The CDR3 consists of 13 residues. The DNA of the CDR3 is TGTGCCATCAGAGAAGACAGATCCTACGAGCAGTACTTC. It encodes CAIREDRSYEQYF.

The chain couples TRBV4-2 to TRBJ2-3; possibly TRBD2 for D (5 bases). The length of the CDR3 is 17 residues. Trimming removed 1 base at V and 8 bases at J, with 22 bases between. Per the germline V gene, CDR1 is LGHNA and CDR2 is YNFKEQ. The CDR3 reads CASSQVTDRTSSGTQYF. CDR3 bases: TGTGCCAGCAGCCAAGTCACTGACCGGACCAGCAGCGGTACGCAGTATTTT.

This rearrangement joins TRBV2 to TRBJ2-3, with 9 bases that match TRBD1. CDR3 size: 16 residues. CDR1 and CDR2 (germline): SNHLY, FYNNEI. V gave up 6 bases and J gave up 2 bases; unmatched junction bases: 9. CDR3 nucleotide sequence: TGTGCCAGCAGGGACCGGACAGGGGCGATCACAGATACGCAGTATTTT. This translates into CASRDRTGAITDTQYF. The complete variable domain, with remaining parts taken from reference TRBV2 and TRBJ2-3, reads EPEVTQTPSHQVTQMGQEVILRCVPISNHLYFYWYRQILGQKVEFLVSFYNNEISEKSEIFDDQFSVERPDGSNFTLKIRSTKLEDSAMYFCASRDRTGAITDTQYFGPGTRLTVL.

As regards this clone: At the DNA level, this CDR3 is encoded by other sequences in the same sample as well. The V call is TRBV7-9, the J call TRBJ1-2, with D tentatively TRBD1 (6 bases). Germline V CDR1 and CDR2: SEHNR, FQNEAQ (reference sequence). Trimming pared 1 base from V and 3 bases from J, leaving 6 bases between. The CDR3 consists of 13 residues. CDR3 nucleotide sequence: TGTGCCAGCAGCTTAGGGACAGACTATGGCTACACCTTC. Translating gives CASSLGTDYGYTF.

The chain carries TRBV9 and TRBJ2-1, with 9 bases lining up with TRBD2. The CDR3 is made up of 16 amino acids. Looked up from germline, CDR1 is SGDLS and CDR2 is YYNGEE. V lost 0 bases, J lost 2 bases, and 3 bases stayed unmatched. The CDR3 region is CASSVALAGTYNEQFF. DNA for the CDR3: TGTGCCAGCAGCGTAGCCCTAGCGGGGACCTACAATGAGCAGTTCTTC.

Written as DNA, the CDR3 is TGTGCCAGCAGTCCCGGGGATGGCTATGGCTACACCTTC. Its protein product is CASSPGDGYGYTF. V gene TRBV5-4 combines with J gene TRBJ1-2; D is unresolved. CDR1 is SGHNT and CDR2 is YYREEE in the germline V gene (reference sequence). Trimming stripped 5 bases from V and 4 bases from J, with 12 bases between. This CDR3 comprises 13 residues.